A single sample is the source of the 12 T cell receptor beta chains below, sequenced in a study of Ad26.COV2.S vaccination and SARS-CoV-2 variants. This sample's treatment: roughly 20 received Ad26.COV2.S at low or high dose, single or two shots; 5 received placebo; per-sample allocation not given. Sampling was done on day 63 after the first vaccine or placebo injection. Assay used: immunoSEQ multiplex PCR; TCRdb lists only in-frame clones, some missing. The data hold 380,000 or so clones, with 70% to 90% observed a single time. Source: peripheral blood, taken in a trial of Ad26.COV2.S vaccine versus placebo. These receptors were taken from a person aged 18-60 years who received the Ad26.COV2.S COVID-19 vaccine or a placebo.

Turning to this clone: The same CDR3 also results from other DNA sequences found in this sample. The rearrangement links TRBV9 to TRBJ2-2, with D maybe TRBD2 (7 bases). Trimming cost V 1 base and J 0 bases, with 10 bases left between them. The germline CDR1 and CDR2 sequences are SGDLS and YYNGEE. The CDR3 is made up of 16 amino acids. The CDR3 nucleotides read TGTGCCAGCAGCGTAAGCGGGACAACGAACACCGGGGAGCTGTTTTTT. Amino acid sequence: CASSVSGTTNTGELFF.

In this sample, this clone turned up a few times. The chain uses TRBV18 and TRBJ2-2; no clear D gene. V was clipped by 2 bases and J by 3 bases, with 16 bases between them. CDR3 length equals 17 residues. CDR1 and CDR2 (germline): KGHSH, LQKENI. CDR3 amino acids: CASSPSRRGPDTGELFF. The DNA for the CDR3 is TGTGCCAGCTCACCATCACGGCGAGGCCCCGACACCGGGGAGCTGTTTTTT.

This rearrangement joins TRBV11-2 to TRBJ2-3, with 9 positions matching TRBD1. J gave up 1 base and V 6 bases, and 2 bases lay outside the gene matches. This CDR3 is built from 14 residues. Germline V lookup: CDR1 SGHAT, CDR2 FQNNGV. CDR3 DNA sequence: TGTGCCAGCAGGGACAGGGGCCGCACAGATACGCAGTATTTT. Its protein product is CASRDRGRTDTQYF.

This chain connects TRBV19 to TRBJ2-7, with D perhaps matching TRBD2 (6 bases). The CDR3 sequence is 15 residues long. Germline values: CDR1 LNHDA, CDR2 SQIVND (reference sequence). V shed 6 bases and J shed 0 bases, with 15 bases lying between them. CDR3 in amino acids: CASRRLDLLSYEQYF. CDR3 in DNA: TGTGCCAGTAGGAGACTAGACCTCCTCTCCTACGAGCAGTACTTC.

The V call is TRBV9, the J call TRBJ2-3; perhaps TRBD2 as D (6 bases). The CDR3 consists of 20 residues. Deletions cut 3 bases from V and 4 bases from J, with 30 bases between. CDR1 is SGDLS and CDR2 is YYNGEE in the germline V gene. CDR3 bases: TGTGCCAGCAGCGCACCCCGGGGGAGACTTGGTGGAGTGTACGCAGATACGCAGTATTTT. This sequence encodes CASSAPRGRLGGVYADTQYF. Complete variable domain (other parts from reference TRBV9 and TRBJ2-3): DSGVTQTPKHLITATGQRVTLRCSPRSGDLSVYWYQQSLDQGLQFLIQYYNGEERAKGNILERFSAQQFPDLHSELNLSSLELGDSALYFCASSAPRGRLGGVYADTQYFGPGTRLTVL.

V gene TRBV6-2 or TRBV6-3 combines with J gene TRBJ2-7; the match to TRBD1 covers 9 bases. The CDR3 totals 16 residues. The germline V gene encodes CDR1 MNHEY and CDR2 SVGEGT. The V segment lost 5 bases and the J segment 3 bases; nucleotides outside the gene matches: 11. CDR3 in amino acids: CASSHWDRATDYEQYF. The CDR3 DNA is TGTGCCAGCAGTCACTGGGACAGGGCAACCGACTACGAGCAGTACTTC.

The chain is built from TRBV7-2 and TRBJ2-1; 8 positions agree with TRBD2. Germline CDR1 SGHTA, CDR2 FQGNSA. With V trimmed by 2 bases and J by 0 bases, 3 bases remained unmatched. This CDR3 has 16 amino acids. In DNA, the CDR3 is TGTGCCAGCAGCTTAATAGCGGGACCCTCCTACAATGAGCAGTTCTTC. This sequence encodes CASSLIAGPSYNEQFF.

This chain links TRBV7-2 with TRBJ2-5; 8 nucleotides line up with TRBD2. In germline, CDR1 is SGHTA, CDR2 FQGNSA. The CDR3 sequence is 16 residues long. V dropped 2 bases and J dropped 4; count of bases not matched to a gene: 9. The CDR3 DNA reads TGTGCCAGCAGCTTATCACTAGCGGCTGGGGGAGAGACCCAGTACTTC. This encodes CASSLSLAAGGETQYF.

The V and J genes are TRBV9 and TRBJ1-3; 7 bases agree with TRBD1. Germline loops: CDR1 SGDLS, CDR2 YYNGEE. The J segment lost 0 bases and the V segment lost 3 bases, leaving 6 bases of the junction unmatched. The CDR3 runs to 16 residues. CDR3 bases: TGTGCCAGCAGCGGTACAGGGGTCTCCTCTGGAAACACCATATATTTT. Protein: CASSGTGVSSGNTIYF.

This rearrangement joins TRBV5-1 to TRBJ1-5, with a tentative D call TRBD1 (5 bases). Deletions cut 0 bases from V and 1 base from J, with 8 bases between. Germline lookup yields CDR1 SGHRS and CDR2 YFSETQ. This CDR3 comprises 15 residues. CDR3 DNA sequence: TGCGCCAGCAGCTTGGGTCCAGGGAGCAATCAGCCCCAGCATTTT. Its translation is CASSLGPGSNQPQHF.

The CDR3 loop reads CASSVGLADSYEQYF. As DNA, the CDR3 is TGTGCCAGCAGCGTGGGACTAGCGGATTCCTACGAGCAGTACTTC. This chain links TRBV9 with TRBJ2-7; TRBD2 aligns across 11 bases. Trimming removed 2 bases from V and 1 base from J; junction bases left unmatched: 2. CDR3 length equals 15 residues. Looked up from germline, CDR1 is SGDLS and CDR2 is YYNGEE.

The chain uses TRBV3-1 (or the pseudogene TRBV3-2) and TRBJ1-2; 8 positions agree with TRBD1. The CDR3 sequence is 14 residues long. Germline V CDR1 and CDR2: LGHDT, YNNKEL (reference sequence). The V gene end was trimmed by 3 bases and the J gene end by 6 bases; junction bases not matched to a gene: 6. CDR3 sequence: CASSQRQGIHGYTF. Here the CDR3 DNA reads TGTGCCAGCAGCCAGAGACAGGGGATTCATGGCTACACCTTC.